This TCR beta chain was observed in a study of cytomegalovirus exposure and HLA in healthy donors. Study context: In a previous analysis, 120 million or so unique TCR beta sequences were found from 150 million to 200 million T cells.

Remarks on this clone: Its antigen is unknown.

The V segment lost 5 bases and the J segment 3 bases; nucleotides outside the gene matches: 5. CDR1 and CDR2 from the germline V gene are SQVTM and ANQGSEA. This CDR3 spans 14 amino acids. Study-wide findings and caveats: With further analysis later on, most CMV-associated TCR beta chains appeared HLA-restricted. TRBV6-2, TRBV6-3 and some other V segments were excluded as indistinguishable.

Both 60 Vbeta primers and 13 Jbeta primers went into the PCR. Measured with immunoSEQ multiplex PCR; TCRdb has only the in-frame clones, and not every one. This table has some 110,000 clones, about 79% appearing once. This sequence was found in a young man in good health and CMV-seropositive. The chain is built from TRBV29-1 and TRBJ2-2; 8 bases match TRBD1. The sequenced sample was PBMCs. The DNA for the CDR3 is TGCAGCGTTCCTACAGGGGGATACACCGGGGAGCTGTTTTTT. This translates into CSVPTGGYTGELFF.